The 10 T cell receptor beta chains below come from one sample, sequenced in a study of T cell responses to AZD1222 COVID-19 vaccine. Method: immunoSEQ multiplex PCR; TCRdb's copy keeps in-frame clones and lacks some. The table lists approximately 90,000 clones, approximately 89% of them singletons. Sequencing used peripheral blood, obtained 28 days after the second AZD1222 dose. The receptors here all came from an adult who received the AZD1222 COVID-19 vaccine.

The gene calls are TRBV7-2 and TRBJ1-2; no firm D call. The V gene's germline CDR1 is SGHTA and CDR2 FQGNSA. V gave up 1 base and J gave up 4 bases, with 7 bases separating them. The CDR3 is made up of 13 amino acids. The CDR3 is CASSLDGRYGYTF. CDR3 sequence (DNA): TGTGCCAGCAGCTTAGACGGCCGCTATGGCTACACCTTC.

The genes are TRBV18 and TRBJ1-1, with 9 bases that match TRBD1. Germline CDR1 and CDR2: KGHSH and LQKENI. After removal of 5 bases from V and 6 bases from J, the junction contained 4 bases not matched to a gene. This CDR3 has 13 amino acids. CDR3 residues: CASSSDRGAEAFF. The CDR3 DNA sequence: TGTGCCAGCTCATCGGACAGGGGTGCTGAAGCTTTCTTT.

The CDR3 loop reads CASSLMGLAGASSYNEQFF. CDR3 coding DNA: TGTGCCAGCAGCTTGATGGGACTAGCGGGGGCCAGCTCCTACAATGAGCAGTTCTTC. This sequence joins TRBV7-2 and TRBJ2-1; 14 nucleotides align to TRBD2. Germline V gives CDR1 SGHTA, CDR2 FQGNSA. CDR3 size: 19 residues. V trimming: 3 bases; J trimming: 0 bases; junction bases outside the gene matches: 7.

This chain uses TRBV19 with TRBJ2-7; D not certain. There are 14 residues in the CDR3. CDR1 and CDR2 from the germline V gene are LNHDA and SQIVND (reference sequence). V lost 3 bases and J 1 base, leaving 10 bases between the germline ends. The CDR3 protein is CASSMSGVSYEQYF. The CDR3 DNA sequence: TGTGCCAGTAGTATGTCTGGGGTTTCCTACGAGCAGTACTTC.

The CDR3 DNA sequence: TGCGCCAGCAGCTCTACGGCGACTCACTCTGGAAACACCATATATTTT. This sequence encodes CASSSTATHSGNTIYF. The J gene is TRBJ1-3, the V gene TRBV5-1; no definite D call. V was clipped by 3 bases and J by 0 bases, with 13 bases between them. The germline V gene has CDR1 SGHRS and CDR2 YFSETQ. The CDR3 has 16 residues.

CDR3 in amino acids: CASSPGVGPYEQYF. The CDR3 nucleotides read TGTGCCAGCAGTCCGGGCGTAGGGCCCTACGAGCAGTACTTC. The gene calls are TRBV6-5 and TRBJ2-7; no clear D gene. Germline V lookup: CDR1 MNHEY, CDR2 SVGAGI. Between the trimmed V and J ends, which lost 5 bases and 2 bases, there was a span of 13 bases. The CDR3 consists of 14 residues.

The rearrangement joins TRBV7-2 to TRBJ1-1, with D maybe TRBD1 (6 bases). Germline V gene data show CDR1 as SGHTA and CDR2 as FQGNSA. V gave up 7 bases and J gave up 4 bases, with 16 bases separating them. The CDR3 contains 14 residues. The CDR3, as DNA: TGTGCCAGCACTCGGGGGGGCGGTAGCACTGAAGCTTTCTTT. Translated, it gives CASTRGGGSTEAFF.

V gene TRBV5-5 combines with J gene TRBJ1-6; possibly TRBD1 for D (5 bases). V lost 7 bases, J lost 0 bases, and 20 bases lay in between. CDR3 length equals 18 residues. Germline CDR1 reads SGHKS; CDR2 reads YYEKEE (reference sequence). The CDR3 protein is CASSWGYGGSSYNSPLHF. CDR3 DNA: TGTGCCAGCTCCTGGGGGTACGGGGGAAGCTCCTATAATTCACCCCTCCACTTT.

This clone was counted a single time. DNA of the CDR3: TGTGCCAGCAGCCATGACAGGGCCGAGCAGTTCTTC. Protein sequence: CASSHDRAEQFF. This chain uses TRBV7-9 with TRBJ2-1, with 7 bases identical to TRBD1. CDR1 is SEHNR, CDR2 FQNEAQ, per germline (reference sequence). V was pared by 5 bases and J by 10 bases, with 5 bases of the junction left unmatched. The CDR3 extends over 12 amino acids.

This chain links TRBV20-1 with TRBJ1-4; D is uncertain. Germline CDR1 and CDR2: DFQATT and SNEGSKA (reference sequence). The length of the CDR3 is 11 residues. With 0 bases removed from V and 16 bases from J, the gap between germline ends came to 12 bases. CDR3 amino acids: CSARDELGSFF. The DNA for the CDR3 is TGCAGTGCTAGAGATGAGCTGGGATCGTTTTTT.